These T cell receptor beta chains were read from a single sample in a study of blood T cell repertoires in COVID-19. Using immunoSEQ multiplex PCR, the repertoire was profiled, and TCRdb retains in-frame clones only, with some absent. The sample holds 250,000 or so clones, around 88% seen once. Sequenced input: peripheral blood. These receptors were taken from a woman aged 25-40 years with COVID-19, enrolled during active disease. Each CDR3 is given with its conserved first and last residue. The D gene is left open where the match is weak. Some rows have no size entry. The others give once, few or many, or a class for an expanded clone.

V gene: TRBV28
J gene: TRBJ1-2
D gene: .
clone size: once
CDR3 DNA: TGTGCCAGCAGTTCCCACCCAGATTCAAATGGCTACACCTTC
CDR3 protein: CASSSHPDSNGYTF

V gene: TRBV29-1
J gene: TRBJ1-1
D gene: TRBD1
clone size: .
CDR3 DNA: TGCAGCGTTGAGGGGGACAGGGGGAGGTGGAACACTGAAGCTTTCTTT
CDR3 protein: CSVEGDRGRWNTEAFF

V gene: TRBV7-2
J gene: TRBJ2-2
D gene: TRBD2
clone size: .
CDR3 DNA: TGTGCCAGCAGCTTGGTGGCGGGGGTGTACACCGGGGAGCTGTTTTTT
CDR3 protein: CASSLVAGVYTGELFF

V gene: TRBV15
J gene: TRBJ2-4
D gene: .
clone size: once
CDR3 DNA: TGTGCCACCAGCAGAGAACATGCCGAAAACATTCAGTACTTC
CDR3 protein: CATSREHAENIQYF

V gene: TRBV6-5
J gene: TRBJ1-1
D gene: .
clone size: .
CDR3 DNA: TGTGCCAGCAAGACCGACAGTTTGACTGAAGCTTTCTTT
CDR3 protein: CASKTDSLTEAFF

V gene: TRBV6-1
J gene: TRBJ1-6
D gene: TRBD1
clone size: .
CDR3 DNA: TGTGCCAGCAGTGACAATCAGGGGGTTGGTTCACCCCTCCACTTT
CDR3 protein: CASSDNQGVGSPLHF

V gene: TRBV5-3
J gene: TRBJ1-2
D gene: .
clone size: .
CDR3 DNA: TGTGCCAGAAGCTTAGACCCTCCGAGAGGCTATGGCTACACCTTC
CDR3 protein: CARSLDPPRGYGYTF

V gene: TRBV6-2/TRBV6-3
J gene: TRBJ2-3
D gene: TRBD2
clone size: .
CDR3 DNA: TGTGCCAGCAGCTCTATTGGGGGGGGGCAGTATTTT
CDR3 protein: CASSSIGGGQYF

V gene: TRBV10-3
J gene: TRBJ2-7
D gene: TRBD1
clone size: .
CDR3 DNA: TGTGCCATCTCTCGACAGGGTCTCTACGAGCAGTACTTC
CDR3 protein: CAISRQGLYEQYF

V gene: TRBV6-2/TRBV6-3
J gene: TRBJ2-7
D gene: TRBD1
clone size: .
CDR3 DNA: TGTGCCAGCAGTAGGGACAGCGTTTACGAGCAGTACTTC
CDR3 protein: CASSRDSVYEQYF

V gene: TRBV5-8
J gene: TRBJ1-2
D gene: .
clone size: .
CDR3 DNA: TGTGCCAGCACCGACGGGGCAGGGGACGGCTACACCTTC
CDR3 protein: CASTDGAGDGYTF

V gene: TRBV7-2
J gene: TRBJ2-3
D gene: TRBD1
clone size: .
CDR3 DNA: TGTGCCAGCAGCCCGGACAGGTTCCGAGATACGCAGTATTTT
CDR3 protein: CASSPDRFRDTQYF

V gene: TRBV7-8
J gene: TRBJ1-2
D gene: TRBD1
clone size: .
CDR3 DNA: TGTGCCAGCAGCTTCCAACAGGGGGCCGATGGCTACACCTTC
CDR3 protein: CASSFQQGADGYTF

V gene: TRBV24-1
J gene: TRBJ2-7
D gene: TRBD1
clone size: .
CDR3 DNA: TGTGCCACCAGTGATCCGGGACAGGGGGCCAACGAGCAGTACTTC
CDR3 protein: CATSDPGQGANEQYF

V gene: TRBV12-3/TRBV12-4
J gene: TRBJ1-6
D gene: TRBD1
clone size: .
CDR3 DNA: TGTGCCAGCAGTACGGACAGGTATTCACCCCTCCACTTT
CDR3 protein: CASSTDRYSPLHF

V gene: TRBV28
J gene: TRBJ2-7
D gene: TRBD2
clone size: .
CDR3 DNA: TGTGCCAGCAGTCCGGCGGGACTAGCGAGGGAGCAGTACTTC
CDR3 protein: CASSPAGLAREQYF

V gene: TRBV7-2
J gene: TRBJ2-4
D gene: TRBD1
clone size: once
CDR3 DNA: TGTGCCAGCAGCTTCTACCCTCGACAGGGGGCCCAAAACATTCAGTACTTC
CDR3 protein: CASSFYPRQGAQNIQYF

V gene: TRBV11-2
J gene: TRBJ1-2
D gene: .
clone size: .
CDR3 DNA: TGTGCCAGCAGCACCCGGGAGGGTGACTATGGCTACACCTTC
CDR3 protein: CASSTREGDYGYTF

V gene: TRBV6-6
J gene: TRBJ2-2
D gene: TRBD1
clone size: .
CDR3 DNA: TGTGCCAGCTGCTTCGGAGGGACAGGGAACACCGGGGAGCTGTTTTTT
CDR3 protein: CASCFGGTGNTGELFF

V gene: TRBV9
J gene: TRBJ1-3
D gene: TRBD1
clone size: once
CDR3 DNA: TGTGCCAGCAGCGTAGCTGAGGGGGCTCTCGGTAACACCATATATTTT
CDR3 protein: CASSVAEGALGNTIYF

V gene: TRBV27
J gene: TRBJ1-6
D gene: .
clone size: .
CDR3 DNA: TGTGCCAGCGGACAGAGCCAAAATTCACCCCTCCACTTT
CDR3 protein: CASGQSQNSPLHF

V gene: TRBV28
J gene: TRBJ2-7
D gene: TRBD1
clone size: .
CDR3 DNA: TGTGCCAGCAGGGGACAGGTTGGCCACGAGCAGTACTTC
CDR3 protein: CASRGQVGHEQYF

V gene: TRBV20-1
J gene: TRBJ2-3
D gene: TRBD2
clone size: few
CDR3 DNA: TGCAGTGCTACCGGGACTACCTCGCAGTATTTT
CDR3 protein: CSATGTTSQYF

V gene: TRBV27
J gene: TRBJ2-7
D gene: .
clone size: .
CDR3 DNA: TGTGCCAGCAGTTCGGGCAGGGAACCCTACGAGCAGTACTTC
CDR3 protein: CASSSGREPYEQYF

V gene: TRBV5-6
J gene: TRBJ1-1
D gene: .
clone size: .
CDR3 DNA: TGTGCCAGCAGCCCAGGGACACCCCTGATATCCCCTGAAGCTTTCTTT
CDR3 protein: CASSPGTPLISPEAFF

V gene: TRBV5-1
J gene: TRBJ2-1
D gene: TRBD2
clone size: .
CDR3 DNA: TGCGCCAGCAGCCCGGGACTAGCGGGGTTCGTTGAGCAGTTCTTC
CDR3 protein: CASSPGLAGFVEQFF

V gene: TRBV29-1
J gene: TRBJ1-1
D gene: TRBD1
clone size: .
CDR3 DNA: TGCAGCGTTCAAGGACAGGGAGAAGCTTTCTTT
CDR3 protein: CSVQGQGEAFF

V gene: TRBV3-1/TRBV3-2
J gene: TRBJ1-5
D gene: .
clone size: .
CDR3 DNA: TGTGCCAGCAGCCGACTATTGAGTGTGTCCCGGGTCCACCAGGACCGGCCCCAGCATTTT
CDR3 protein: CASSRLLSVSRVHQDRPQHF

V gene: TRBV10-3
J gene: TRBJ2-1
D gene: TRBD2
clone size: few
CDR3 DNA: TGTGCCACCAGCATCGGGACTAGAGGTGTGAATGAGCAGTTCTTC
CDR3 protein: CATSIGTRGVNEQFF